This TCR beta chain was retrieved from a study of beta chain features in type 1 diabetes. Isolated RNA was reverse transcribed in full, so expressed TCRB transcripts were sequenced. Using immunoSEQ multiplex PCR, the repertoire was profiled, and TCRdb retains in-frame clones only, with some absent. Of more than 350,000 clones listed, roughly an eighth are singletons. Overall study results and limits: It was not settled here whether HLA type affects TCRB rearrangement. The VDJ junctions of type 1 diabetes patients carried fewer insertions and more deletions.

From germline, CDR1 is SSHAT and CDR2 FNYEAQ (reference sequence). V lost 1 base to trimming and J lost 4 bases, with 11 bases between them. The CDR3 runs to 15 residues. About this clone: Its antigen is as yet unknown.

This clonotype was sampled from a woman under 30 in good health. The chain employs TRBV7-7 and TRBJ2-1; no definite D call. Sample: naive CD4+ T cells from blood. The CDR3 sequence is CASSLGTANYNEQFF. CDR3 nucleotides: TGTGCCAGCAGCTTAGGCACAGCGAATTACAATGAGCAGTTCTTC.